This entry features one T cell receptor beta chain sequence. The data were taken from a study of T cells in Graves' hyperthyroidism and ophthalmopathy. Looked up from germline, CDR1 is SGHTS and CDR2 is YDEGEE. Trimming cost V 0 bases and J 2 bases; bases outside gene matches: 7. This CDR3 is built from 16 residues. RNA transcripts provided the source from which TCR beta CDR3 regions were amplified. In the first-round RT-PCR of the TCR CDR3, the HTBI primer set was used. TCRdb reprocessed the multiplex PCR reads via MiXCR and lists one record per CDR3 protein. This sample has 300,000 or so distinct CDR3 sequences, with around 20% found just once.

This receptor was taken from a woman aged 45-65 years with Graves' hyperthyroidism. Sequencing input: blood. The J gene is TRBJ2-7, the V gene TRBV5-8; 8 positions match TRBD1. The CDR3 region is CASSLDGQGLAYEQYF. For the CDR3, the DNA is TGTGCCAGCAGCTTGGACGGACAGGGTCTAGCCTACGAGCAGTACTTC.